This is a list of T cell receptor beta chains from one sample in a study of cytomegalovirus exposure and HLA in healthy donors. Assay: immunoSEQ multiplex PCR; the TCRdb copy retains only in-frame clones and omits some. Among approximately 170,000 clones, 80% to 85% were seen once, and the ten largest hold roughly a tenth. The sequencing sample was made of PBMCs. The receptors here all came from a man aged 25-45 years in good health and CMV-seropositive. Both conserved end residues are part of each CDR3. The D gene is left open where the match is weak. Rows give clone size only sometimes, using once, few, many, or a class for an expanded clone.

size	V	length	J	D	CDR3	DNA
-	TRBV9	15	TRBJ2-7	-	CASSVGDSLNYEQYF	TGTGCCAGCAGCGTAGGGGACTCGCTTAACTACGAGCAGTACTTC
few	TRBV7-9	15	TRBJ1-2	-	CATSGAGAVNYGYTF	TGTGCCACCTCGGGAGCGGGGGCCGTTAACTATGGCTACACCTTC
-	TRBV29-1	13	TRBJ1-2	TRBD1	CSVGTGGASGYTF	TGCAGCGTTGGCACAGGGGGAGCGTCTGGCTACACCTTC
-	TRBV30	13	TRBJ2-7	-	CAWSPGSSYEQYF	TGTGCCTGGAGCCCAGGCAGCTCCTACGAGCAGTACTTC
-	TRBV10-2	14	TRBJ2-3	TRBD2	CASATSGRVDTQYF	TGCGCCAGTGCGACTAGCGGGAGGGTGGATACGCAGTATTTT
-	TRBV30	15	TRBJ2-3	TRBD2	CAWRLGSGSPDTQYF	TGTGCCTGGAGATTGGGTAGCGGGAGCCCAGATACGCAGTATTTT
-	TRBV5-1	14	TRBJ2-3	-	CASSLGGSTDTQYF	TGCGCCAGCAGCTTAGGCGGGAGCACAGATACGCAGTATTTT
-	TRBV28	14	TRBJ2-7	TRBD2	CASFGGLAQLEQYF	TGTGCCAGCTTTGGGGGACTAGCCCAGCTCGAGCAGTACTTC
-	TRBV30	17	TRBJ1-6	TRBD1	CAWIVTGGSSYNSPLHF	TGTGCCTGGATCGTTACAGGGGGAAGCTCCTATAATTCACCCCTCCACTTT
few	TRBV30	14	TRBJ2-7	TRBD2	CAWSYGTSGYGQYF	TGTGCCTGGAGCTACGGGACTAGCGGGTACGGGCAGTACTTC
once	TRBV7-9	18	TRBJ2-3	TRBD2	CASSPRLAGGFRTDTQYF	TGTGCCAGCAGCCCCCGGCTAGCGGGGGGATTCCGCACAGATACGCAGTATTTT
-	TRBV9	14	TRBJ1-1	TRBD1	CASSVRTGNTEAFF	TGTGCCAGCAGCGTAAGGACAGGCAACACTGAAGCTTTCTTT
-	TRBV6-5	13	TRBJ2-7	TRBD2	CASATGGGPEQYF	TGTGCCAGCGCAACTGGGGGGGGACCCGAGCAGTACTTC
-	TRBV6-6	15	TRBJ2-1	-	CASSYTGGAYNEQFF	TGTGCCAGCAGTTATACAGGGGGGGCCTACAATGAGCAGTTCTTC
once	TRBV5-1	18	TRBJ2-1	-	CASSLAASGGAAYNEQFF	TGCGCCAGCAGCTTGGCCGCAAGTGGCGGGGCGGCCTACAATGAGCAGTTCTTC
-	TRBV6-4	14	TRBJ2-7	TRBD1	CASSAGTGAYEQYF	TGTGCCAGCAGTGCCGGGACAGGGGCCTACGAGCAGTACTTC
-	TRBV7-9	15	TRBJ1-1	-	CASSLGQNMNTEAFF	TGTGCCAGCAGCTTAGGACAGAATATGAACACTGAAGCTTTCTTT
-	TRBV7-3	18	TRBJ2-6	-	CASSPNRVLGSGANVLTF	TGTGCCAGCAGCCCTAACAGGGTTCTGGGCTCTGGGGCCAACGTCCTGACTTTC
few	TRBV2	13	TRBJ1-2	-	CASTRRANYGYTF	TGTGCCAGCACGCGGAGAGCTAACTATGGCTACACCTTC
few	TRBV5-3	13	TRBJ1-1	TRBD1	CARRPGQDTEAFF	TGTGCCAGAAGGCCTGGACAGGACACTGAAGCTTTCTTT
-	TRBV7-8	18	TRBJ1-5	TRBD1	CASSPETGSNWSNQPQHF	TGTGCCAGCAGCCCTGAGACAGGGAGTAATTGGAGCAATCAGCCCCAGCATTTT
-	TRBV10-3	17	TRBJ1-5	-	CAISESWAPSSNQPQHF	TGTGCCATCAGTGAGTCGTGGGCACCCAGTAGCAATCAGCCCCAGCATTTT
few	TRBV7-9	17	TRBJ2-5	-	CASSFRPRGTLGETQYF	TGTGCCAGCAGCTTTAGGCCTCGGGGGACCTTGGGTGAGACCCAGTACTTC
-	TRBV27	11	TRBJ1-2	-	CASKSRGGYTF	TGTGCCAGCAAGTCCCGAGGTGGCTACACCTTC
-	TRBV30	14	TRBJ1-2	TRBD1	CAWRHIGTAYGYTF	TGTGCCTGGAGACACATCGGGACAGCCTATGGCTACACCTTC
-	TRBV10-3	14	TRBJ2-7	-	CAISPTGIPYEQYF	TGTGCCATCAGCCCAACAGGTATCCCCTACGAGCAGTACTTC
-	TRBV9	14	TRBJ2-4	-	CASSVGAAKNIQYF	TGTGCCAGCAGCGTAGGCGCGGCCAAAAACATTCAGTACTTC
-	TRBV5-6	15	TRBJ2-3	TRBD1	CASRSADRFQGTQYF	TGTGCCAGCCGATCAGCGGACAGGTTTCAGGGTACGCAGTATTTT
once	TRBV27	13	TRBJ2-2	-	CASSFGNTGELFF	TGTGCCAGCAGTTTTGGCAACACCGGGGAGCTGTTTTTT
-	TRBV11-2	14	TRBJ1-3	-	CASRPSSSGNTIYF	TGTGCCAGCAGACCGAGTAGCTCTGGAAACACCATATATTTT
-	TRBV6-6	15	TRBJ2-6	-	CASSPQGAGANVLTF	TGTGCCAGCAGTCCCCAGGGCGCGGGGGCCAACGTCCTGACTTTC
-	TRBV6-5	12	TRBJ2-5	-	CASSRPGRTQYF	TGTGCCAGCAGTCGTCCAGGTCGTACCCAGTACTTC
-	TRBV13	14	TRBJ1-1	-	CASSPLLLRTEAFF	TGTGCCAGCAGCCCTCTCCTCCTTCGCACTGAAGCTTTCTTT
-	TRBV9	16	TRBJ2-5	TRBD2	CASSVAAGGGQETQYF	TGTGCCAGCAGCGTAGCTGCCGGGGGGGGCCAAGAGACCCAGTACTTC
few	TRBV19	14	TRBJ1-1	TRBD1	CASSRTGQGAEAFF	TGTGCCAGTAGTCGTACGGGACAGGGGGCTGAAGCTTTCTTT